Listed here are 32 T cell receptor beta chains from one sample, sequenced in a study of control samples from healthy donors and cancer patients. Profiling relied on immunoSEQ multiplex PCR, and the TCRdb table lists in-frame clones only, not all of them. The sample holds about 50,000 clones; about 95% are singletons and the top ten take 3.5% to 4%. Sequencing was carried out using blood. The origin of the receptors is a man aged 25 to 40 in good health.

The genes are TRBV4-2 and TRBJ1-6, with TRBD1 identical over 7 bases. V was pared by 0 bases and J by 9 bases, with 8 bases of the junction left unmatched. The CDR3 is made up of 16 amino acids. Germline V gives CDR1 LGHNA, CDR2 YNFKEQ. The CDR3: CASSQETGQRGSPLHF. The DNA for the CDR3 is TGTGCCAGCAGCCAAGAAACGGGACAGCGGGGTTCACCCCTCCACTTT.

CDR3 DNA sequence: TGCAGTGCTAGTCAGTTTGGGACAGGTCCTAATCAGCCCCAGCATTTT. It encodes CSASQFGTGPNQPQHF. This sequence joins TRBV20-1 and TRBJ1-5; 8 nucleotides line up with TRBD1. Germline V CDR1 and CDR2: DFQATT, SNEGSKA (reference sequence). After removal of 3 bases from V and 4 bases from J, the junction contained 11 bases not matched to a gene. This CDR3 comprises 16 residues.

V is TRBV28 and J is TRBJ2-3; tentatively, D is TRBD2 (5 bases). The germline V gene has CDR1 MDHEN and CDR2 SYDVKM. This CDR3 region has 13 residues. V was pared by 10 bases and J by 0 bases, with 11 bases between. In nucleotides, the CDR3 is TGTGCCACCCGCGGGCTTAGCACAGATACGCAGTATTTT. It codes for CATRGLSTDTQYF.

This sequence joins TRBV5-1 and TRBJ2-1, with 8 positions matching TRBD1. CDR1 and CDR2 from the germline V gene are SGHRS and YFSETQ. Unmatched junction bases numbered 4, after V lost 1 base and J lost 7 bases. This CDR3 comprises 14 residues. For the CDR3, the DNA is TGCGCCAGCAGCTTGTTGGACAGGGAAAATGAGCAGTTCTTC. Translation: CASSLLDRENEQFF.

The chain combines TRBV27 with TRBJ1-5, with 7 bases matching TRBD1. The CDR3 is 18 amino acids. Per the germline V gene, CDR1 is MNHEY and CDR2 is SMNVEV (reference sequence). With V trimmed by 6 bases and J by 0 bases, 14 bases remained unmatched. CDR3: CASSHTWGQFYSNQPQHF. The CDR3 DNA is TGTGCCAGCAGCCATACCTGGGGACAGTTTTATAGCAATCAGCCCCAGCATTTT.

The chain joins TRBV10-3 to TRBJ2-1, with D possibly TRBD1 on 6 matching bases. The CDR3 extends over 18 amino acids. The germline V gene encodes CDR1 ENHRY and CDR2 SYGVKD. Between the trimmed V and J ends, which lost 0 bases and 2 bases, there was a span of 17 bases. The CDR3 region is CAISESQGSRTPYNEQFF. The CDR3 DNA reads TGTGCCATCAGTGAGTCACAGGGTAGTAGGACCCCCTACAATGAGCAGTTCTTC.

The rearrangement joins TRBV28 to TRBJ1-5, with D tentatively TRBD1 (6 bases). The V gene lost 6 bases and the J gene lost 4 bases, with 19 bases spanning the gap. Per the germline V gene, CDR1 is MDHEN and CDR2 is SYDVKM. This CDR3 has 16 residues. The DNA for the CDR3 is TGTGCCAGCAGCTCCGGGACAAGGGTCAAAAATCAGCCCCAGCATTTT. Its translation: CASSSGTRVKNQPQHF.

The chain uses TRBV4-1 and TRBJ2-5; TRBD2 is a possible D gene (5 bases). The CDR3 totals 15 residues. The germline gives CDR1 MGHRA, CDR2 YSYEKL. The germline V and J ends were trimmed by 0 bases and 5 bases, with 13 bases remaining between them. CDR3 in DNA: TGCGCCAGCAGCCAAGATCTGGCGGGTAGTGAGACCCAGTACTTC. Translation: CASSQDLAGSETQYF.

The V and J genes are TRBV7-2 and TRBJ2-4; the D gene is possibly TRBD2 (6 bases). V was clipped by 3 bases and J by 2 bases, with 11 bases between them. CDR1 SGHTA and CDR2 FQGNSA come from the germline V gene. This CDR3 is built from 15 residues. The CDR3 region has the DNA TGTGCCAGCAGCTTCGGGGGTACGTCCAAAAACATTCAGTACTTC. Its protein is CASSFGGTSKNIQYF.

This chain links TRBV10-1 with TRBJ1-1; no clear D gene. CDR1 is WNHNN, CDR2 SYGVQD, per germline (reference sequence). There are 15 residues in the CDR3. The V end lost 3 bases, the J end lost 4 bases, and 15 bases lay between the germline ends. CDR3 amino acids: CASSEGSTAGTEAFF. CDR3 coding DNA: TGCGCCAGCAGTGAAGGCAGCACGGCGGGCACTGAAGCTTTCTTT.

This clone was seen once. The rearrangement joins TRBV5-5 to TRBJ2-3; 8 bases agree with TRBD2. The CDR3 consists of 16 residues. The germline CDR1 and CDR2 sequences are SGHKS and YYEKEE (reference sequence). Losses at the gene ends were 6 bases for V and 0 bases for J; bases not matched to a gene: 9. CDR3 sequence (DNA): TGTGCCAGCAAACTCGACGGACTAGCAAGCACAGATACGCAGTATTTT. Amino acids: CASKLDGLASTDTQYF.

The V and J genes are TRBV27 and TRBJ1-6, with a possible D match to TRBD1 (5 bases). CDR1 and CDR2 from the germline V gene are MNHEY and SMNVEV (reference sequence). The V gene lost 8 bases and the J gene lost 6 bases, with 14 bases spanning the gap. The CDR3 is 14 amino acids. CDR3: CASGQGLSNSPLHF. CDR3 bases: TGTGCCAGCGGGCAGGGTCTAAGTAATTCACCCCTCCACTTT.

J is TRBJ2-2 and V is TRBV19, with D hard to call. Trimming left V 6 bases short and J 6 bases short, with 8 bases between. The CDR3 extends over 12 amino acids. In germline, CDR1 is LNHDA, CDR2 SQIVND (reference sequence). DNA of the CDR3: TGTGCCAGTAGAGAAAGGGCCGGGGAGCTGTTTTTT. Translation: CASRERAGELFF. The full variable domain, in which reference TRBV19 and TRBJ2-2 provide the parts outside the CDR3, is DGGITQSPKYLFRKEGQNVTLSCEQNLNHDAMYWYRQDPGQGLRLIYYSQIVNDFQKGDIAEGYSVSREKKESFPLTVTSAQKNPTAFYLCASRERAGELFFGEGSRLTVL.

This rearrangement joins TRBV4-1 to TRBJ1-3; D not certain. The CDR3 runs to 14 residues. Looked up from germline, CDR1 is MGHRA and CDR2 is YSYEKL. V lost 0 bases and J lost 4, with 7 bases in between. As DNA, the CDR3 is TGCGCCAGCAGCCAAGATCGGATGGGAAACACCATATATTTT. As protein: CASSQDRMGNTIYF.

The J gene is TRBJ2-5, the V gene TRBV3-1 (or the pseudogene TRBV3-2); 15 nucleotides line up with TRBD2. Unmatched junction bases numbered 3, after V lost 4 bases and J lost 6 bases. The CDR3 sequence is 15 residues long. The germline V gene encodes CDR1 LGHDT and CDR2 YNNKEL (reference sequence). The CDR3 sequence is CASSLGTSGGQTQYF. CDR3 bases: TGTGCCAGCAGCCTTGGGACTAGCGGGGGGCAGACCCAGTACTTC.

The gene calls are TRBV4-2 and TRBJ1-2; possible D gene TRBD1, 6 bases. Germline values: CDR1 LGHNA, CDR2 YNFKEQ. CDR3 length equals 17 residues. V was trimmed by 7 bases and J by 2 bases, leaving 23 bases between them. This chain's CDR3 is CASTSESGGERNYGYTF. The DNA of the CDR3 is TGTGCCAGCACCTCAGAATCGGGGGGCGAGAGAAACTATGGCTACACCTTC.

The rearrangement links TRBV7-7 to TRBJ2-1; 12 bases fit TRBD2. CDR3 length: 16 residues. The germline V gene encodes CDR1 SSHAT and CDR2 FNYEAQ (reference sequence). The trim removed 5 bases at V and 7 bases at J, leaving 9 bases unmatched. CDR3 sequence: CASSLPTSGGPNEQFF. CDR3 sequence (DNA): TGTGCCAGCAGCCTGCCGACTAGCGGGGGTCCGAATGAGCAGTTCTTC.

This sequence joins TRBV28 and TRBJ2-1; D possibly corresponds to TRBD2 (6 bases). Between the trimmed V and J ends, which lost 6 bases and 6 bases, there was a span of 18 bases. This CDR3 is 15 amino acids long. CDR1 and CDR2 (germline): MDHEN, SYDVKM. For the CDR3, the DNA is TGTGCCAGCAGCTGGGACTTTAGCATCCGCAATGAGCAGTTCTTC. Translated: CASSWDFSIRNEQFF.

The chain couples TRBV14 to TRBJ2-5; D not resolved. CDR3 size: 11 residues. CDR1 is SGHDN and CDR2 is FVKESK in the germline V gene. With 3 bases removed from V and 5 bases from J, the gap between germline ends came to 4 bases. CDR3 region: CASSHGETQYF. CDR3 sequence (DNA): TGTGCCAGCAGCCATGGGGAGACCCAGTACTTC.

This chain connects TRBV4-3 to TRBJ1-5; no reliable D call. Trimming removed 0 bases at V and 9 bases at J, with 15 bases between. The CDR3 is 15 residues long. Per germline, CDR1 LGHNA and CDR2 YSLEER. The CDR3 spells CASSQEQVPGGPQHF. The DNA for the CDR3 is TGCGCCAGCAGCCAAGAGCAGGTACCTGGTGGGCCCCAGCATTTT.

The chain combines TRBV9 with TRBJ2-5, with 8 bases lining up with TRBD1. J was trimmed by 0 bases and V by 0 bases; bases with no gene match: 4. This CDR3 has 16 amino acids. CDR1 SGDLS and CDR2 YYNGEE come from the germline V gene. CDR3: CASSVEQGGNQETQYF. In DNA form, the CDR3 reads TGTGCCAGCAGCGTAGAACAGGGGGGTAACCAAGAGACCCAGTACTTC. The full variable domain, rest sourced from reference TRBV9 and TRBJ2-5, is DSGVTQTPKHLITATGQRVTLRCSPRSGDLSVYWYQQSLDQGLQFLIQYYNGEERAKGNILERFSAQQFPDLHSELNLSSLELGDSALYFCASSVEQGGNQETQYFGPGTRLLVL.

This clone occurred once. This chain links TRBV5-1 with TRBJ2-3; 11 bases are shared with TRBD2. The CDR3 covers 17 residues. Trimming cost V 2 bases and J 1 base; bases outside gene matches: 6. Germline V lookup: CDR1 SGHRS, CDR2 YFSETQ. The CDR3 spells CASSLAGLAGGTDTQYF. The CDR3 DNA is TGCGCCAGCAGCTTAGCCGGACTAGCGGGTGGCACAGATACGCAGTATTTT.

V usage is TRBV24-1 and J usage is TRBJ2-1; D is tentatively TRBD1 or TRBD2 (5 bases each). Germline CDR1 KGHDR, CDR2 SFDVKD. Deletions cut 4 bases from V and 1 base from J, with 16 bases between. This CDR3 region has 17 residues. CDR3 amino acids: CATSDPGRLGSYNEQFF. The CDR3 nucleotides read TGTGCCACCAGTGACCCGGGACGTCTAGGATCCTACAATGAGCAGTTCTTC.

The genes are TRBV28 and TRBJ2-7; D is possibly TRBD1 (5 bases). This CDR3 has 14 amino acids. Germline loops: CDR1 MDHEN, CDR2 SYDVKM. Trimming left V 11 bases short and J 5 bases short, with 22 bases between. CDR3 bases: TGTGCCGCCCGGCCAGGCCAGGGTAACCACGAGCAGTACTTC. Translation gives CAARPGQGNHEQYF.

This chain connects TRBV18 to TRBJ1-2; no definite D call. This CDR3 comprises 14 residues. Germline V CDR1 and CDR2: KGHSH, LQKENI. With 3 bases removed from V and 0 bases from J, the gap between germline ends came to 8 bases. The CDR3, as DNA: TGTGCCAGCTCACCGGCCAGAACTAACTATGGCTACACCTTC. The encoded protein is CASSPARTNYGYTF. The full variable domain, its missing parts supplied by reference TRBV18 and TRBJ1-2, is NAGVMQNPRHLVRRRGQEARLRCSPMKGHSHVYWYRQLPEEGLKFMVYLQKENIIDESGMPKERFSAEFPKEGPSILRIQQVVRGDSAAYFCASSPARTNYGYTFGSGTRLTVV.

The rearrangement joins TRBV15 to TRBJ2-4; the match to TRBD2 covers 7 bases. CDR3 length: 18 amino acids. Germline values: CDR1 LNHNV, CDR2 YYDKDF (reference sequence). V shed 2 bases and J 0 bases; nucleotides not matched to a gene: 10. The CDR3 protein is CATSRSGGEHLAKNIQYF. The CDR3 DNA sequence: TGTGCCACCAGCAGATCTGGGGGGGAACACCTAGCCAAAAACATTCAGTACTTC.

The V call is TRBV6-5, the J call TRBJ2-2, with D perhaps matching TRBD1 (5 bases). The CDR3 is 14 amino acids. From germline, CDR1 is MNHEY and CDR2 SVGAGI. Trimming took 6 bases from V and 7 from J, leaving 15 bases between them. The CDR3 sequence is CASRDSRRGGELFF. The CDR3 DNA is TGTGCCAGCAGAGACAGTCGCCGAGGCGGGGAGCTGTTTTTT.

This chain joins TRBV25-1 and TRBJ1-1; tentatively, D is TRBD1 (6 bases). V was clipped by 2 bases and J by 3 bases, with 13 bases between them. The CDR3 runs to 15 residues. Germline V CDR1 and CDR2: MGHDK, SYGVNS. The CDR3 DNA follows: TGTGCCAGCAGTGAACAGGGGTTGAGGGACACTGAAGCTTTCTTT. Translated: CASSEQGLRDTEAFF.

The chain links TRBV29-1 to TRBJ2-3; 7 bases fit TRBD1. This CDR3 spans 15 amino acids. With V trimmed by 2 bases and J by 3 bases, 8 bases remained unmatched. Germline CDR1 SQVTM, CDR2 ANQGSEA. The CDR3 DNA reads TGCAGCGTTGAAACAGGGGAAGTTATGACAGATACGCAGTATTTT. Its protein is CSVETGEVMTDTQYF.

J is TRBJ1-2 and V is TRBV18, with TRBD1 identical over 7 bases. The length of the CDR3 is 13 residues. The V gene's germline CDR1 is KGHSH and CDR2 LQKENI. The junction had 7 bases not matched to a gene; V was cut back by 5 bases and J by 7 bases. CDR3 nucleotide sequence: TGTGCCAGCTCATCTACAGGGGAGCGTGGCTACACCTTC. This translates into CASSSTGERGYTF.

This rearrangement joins TRBV6-5 to TRBJ1-6; 10 nucleotides agree with TRBD1. Germline CDR1 and CDR2: MNHEY and SVGAGI. This CDR3 region has 12 residues. CDR3 DNA: TGTGCAGGACAGGGGGAGAATTCACCCCTCCACTTT. It translates to CAGQGENSPLHF.

The chain uses TRBV7-8 and TRBJ2-1; perhaps TRBD2 as D (5 bases). This CDR3 comprises 19 residues. V was cut by 5 bases and J by 3 bases, with 26 bases left in between. CDR1 is SGHVS and CDR2 is FQNEAQ in the germline V gene. The CDR3 region is CASSPGGDFAAELYNEQFF. The DNA for the CDR3 is TGTGCCAGCAGCCCAGGAGGCGACTTTGCAGCGGAACTCTACAATGAGCAGTTCTTC.